The clone carrying this TCR beta chain was detected a few times. Its matching antigen is unknown. The CDR3 consists of 14 residues. Germline lookup yields CDR1 MNHNY and CDR2 SVGAGI (reference sequence). V shed 8 bases and J shed 3 bases, with 14 bases lying between them. These data belong to a study of T-cell memory formation after mild COVID-19. Study overall: TCR clusters largely stayed donor specific.

TCRdb passed the 5' RACE reads through MiXCR, listing each CDR3 protein once. The data contain 350,000 to 500,000 distinct CDR3 sequences, 20% to 30% of them singletons. Notes on the study in general: Second-wave clones reaching peak frequency on day 37 lacked confirmed SARS-CoV-2 specificity. CD4+ contracting clones lay mainly in CM and EM, CD8+ ones in EMRA. Prior to infection, memory already included some responding clones, suggesting cross-reactive memory joined.

The V and J genes are TRBV6-6 and TRBJ1-5; weak D call: TRBD1 (5 bases). The source is an adult woman who had mild COVID-19 (a few samples of this study predate the infection). Cell type and time point are not known. The sample consisted of PBMCs or a T cell subset sorted from them (not recorded which). CDR3 DNA: TGTGCCAGCGATAACCGGGGCATCAATCAGCCCCAGCATTTT. Translation gives CASDNRGINQPQHF.